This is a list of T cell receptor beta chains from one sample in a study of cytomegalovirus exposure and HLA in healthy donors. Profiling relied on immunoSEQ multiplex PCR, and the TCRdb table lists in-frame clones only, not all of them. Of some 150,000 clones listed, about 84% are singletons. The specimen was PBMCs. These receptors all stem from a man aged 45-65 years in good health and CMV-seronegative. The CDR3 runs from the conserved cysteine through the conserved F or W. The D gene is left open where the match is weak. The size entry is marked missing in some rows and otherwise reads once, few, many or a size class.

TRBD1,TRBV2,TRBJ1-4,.,TGTGTCAGCAGTACGGACAGGGGCGATGAAAAACTGTTTTTT,CVSSTDRGDEKLFF
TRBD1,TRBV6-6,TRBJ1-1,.,TGTGCCAGCAGTTCCCCAGGGGGGAACACTGAAGCTTTCTTT,CASSSPGGNTEAFF
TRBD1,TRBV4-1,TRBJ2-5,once,TGCGCCAGCAGCCAACGATCGACAGGGGGTCTCGAGACCCAGTACTTC,CASSQRSTGGLETQYF
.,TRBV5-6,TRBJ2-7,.,TGTGCCAGCAACCTAAGAGGGAGCGGGGGACAGTACGAGCAGTACTTC,CASNLRGSGGQYEQYF
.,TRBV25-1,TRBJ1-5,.,TGTGCCAGCAGTGAAGGTTCAAGCGGCAATCAGCCCCAGCATTTT,CASSEGSSGNQPQHF
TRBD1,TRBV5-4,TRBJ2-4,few,TGTGCCAGCAGCTTGGCGGGACAGGGTAACATTCAGTACTTC,CASSLAGQGNIQYF
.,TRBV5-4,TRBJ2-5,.,TGTGCCAGCAGCTTCGAGGGAACAGGGTCAGAGACCCAGTACTTC,CASSFEGTGSETQYF
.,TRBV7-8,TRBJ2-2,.,TGTGCCAGCAGCTTAAGTTGGGCAGGGGTAACCGGGGAGCTGTTTTTT,CASSLSWAGVTGELFF
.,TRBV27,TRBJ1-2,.,TGTGCCAGCAGTTTAGATGGGGGAGGGAGCTCTGGCTACACCTTC,CASSLDGGGSSGYTF
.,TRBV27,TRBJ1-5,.,TGTGCCAGCAGTTTTAGGCAGGGCAATCAGCCCCAGCATTTT,CASSFRQGNQPQHF
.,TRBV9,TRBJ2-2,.,TGTGCCAGCAGCGTGGGCGGGGTGATCACCGGGGAGCTGTTTTTT,CASSVGGVITGELFF
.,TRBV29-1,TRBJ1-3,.,TGCAGCGTCGGGTATTCCAACTCTGGAAACACCATATATTTT,CSVGYSNSGNTIYF
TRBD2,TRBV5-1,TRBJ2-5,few,TGCGCCAGCAGCTTGGGGGACTACCACGGGGAGACCCAGTACTTC,CASSLGDYHGETQYF
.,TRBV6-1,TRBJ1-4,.,TGTGCCAGCAGTGAAGCGTCTAGCAGACCAACTAATGAAAAACTGTTTTTT,CASSEASSRPTNEKLFF
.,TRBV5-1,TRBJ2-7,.,TGCGCCAGCAGCTTGGGAGGGTCATCCGAGCAGTACTTC,CASSLGGSSEQYF
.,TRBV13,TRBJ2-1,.,TGTGCCAGCAGCTTAGGCAATAACAGGTATGAGCAGTTCTTC,CASSLGNNRYEQFF
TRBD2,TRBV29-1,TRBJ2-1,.,TGCAGCGTAAATAGACGGGGGGGCTCTTTAGACAATGAGCAGTTCTTC,CSVNRRGGSLDNEQFF
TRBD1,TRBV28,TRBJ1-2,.,TGTGCCAGCACAGGGGGCCCCTATGGCTACACCTTC,CASTGGPYGYTF
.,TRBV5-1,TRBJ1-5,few,TGCGCCAGCAGCTTGGGGACAGAAAATCAGCCCCAGCATTTT,CASSLGTENQPQHF
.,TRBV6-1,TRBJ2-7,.,TGTGCCAGCAGTGATCGAAACAGGGACTACGAGCAGTACTTC,CASSDRNRDYEQYF
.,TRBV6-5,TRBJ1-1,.,TGTGCCAGCATCAAGACAGGTCCGGCTGCTGAAGCTTTCTTT,CASIKTGPAAEAFF
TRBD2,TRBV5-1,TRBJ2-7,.,TGCGCCAGCAGCTTGGGCGGGAGAGTTTACGAGCAGTACTTC,CASSLGGRVYEQYF
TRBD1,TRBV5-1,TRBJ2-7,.,TGCGCCAGCAGCATAGACAGGGCCGGCGAGCAGTACTTC,CASSIDRAGEQYF
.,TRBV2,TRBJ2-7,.,TGTGCCAGCAGTGATCAGGGTCAGCAGTACTTC,CASSDQGQQYF
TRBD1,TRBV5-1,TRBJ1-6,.,TGCGCCAGCAGCTTGGATGGACAGGGGGGAAATTCACCCCTCCACTTT,CASSLDGQGGNSPLHF
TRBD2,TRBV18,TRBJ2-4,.,TGTGCCAGCTCGCCCGGGGGGATATCCAAAAACATTCAGTACTTC,CASSPGGISKNIQYF
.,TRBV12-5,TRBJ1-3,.,TGTGCTAGTGGTCAGGGCCTCTCTGGAAACACCATATATTTT,CASGQGLSGNTIYF
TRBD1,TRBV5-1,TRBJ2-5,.,TGCGCCAGCAGCTTGGAGGGGGCGAGTCGAGAGACCCAGTACTTC,CASSLEGASRETQYF
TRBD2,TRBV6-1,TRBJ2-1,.,TGTGCCAGCCCCTTGATGGGAGGGGCCTACAATGAGCAGTTCTTC,CASPLMGGAYNEQFF
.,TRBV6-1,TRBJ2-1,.,TGTGCCAGCACCGCGCCGTCCTACAATGAGCAGTTCTTC,CASTAPSYNEQFF
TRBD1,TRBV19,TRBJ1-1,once,TGTGCCAGTAGTCTCGCAGGGGGCACTGAAGCTTTCTTT,CASSLAGGTEAFF
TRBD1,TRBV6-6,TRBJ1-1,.,TGTGCCAGCAGCCGGACAGGGGAGAACACTGAAGCTTTCTTT,CASSRTGENTEAFF
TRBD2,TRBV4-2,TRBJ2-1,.,TGTGCCAGCAGCCAGCCTAGCGGGGGGCGGGACAATGAGCAGTTCTTC,CASSQPSGGRDNEQFF
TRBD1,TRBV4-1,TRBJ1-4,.,TGCGCCAGCAGCCAGAGAGAATTGGGACAGGGGGCAACTAATGAAAAACTGTTTTTT,CASSQRELGQGATNEKLFF
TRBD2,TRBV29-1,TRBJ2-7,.,TGCAGCGTTGGAGCGGGAGAGTCCCGGGACGAGCAGTACTTC,CSVGAGESRDEQYF
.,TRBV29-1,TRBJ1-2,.,TGCAGCGTTGAGTTCGGCAGGAATTATGGCTACACCTTC,CSVEFGRNYGYTF
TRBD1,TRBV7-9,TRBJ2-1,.,TGTGCCAGCAGCTTCCCCTCGGGACAGGGGGTGGACAATGAGCAGTTCTTC,CASSFPSGQGVDNEQFF
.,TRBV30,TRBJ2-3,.,TGTGCCTGGAGTCCATTAAGACCAGGGGGGAGCACAGATACGCAGTATTTT,CAWSPLRPGGSTDTQYF
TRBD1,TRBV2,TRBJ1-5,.,TGTGCCAGCAGTTCGACAGGGCCGAAGAATCAGCCCCAGCATTTT,CASSSTGPKNQPQHF
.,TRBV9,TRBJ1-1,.,TGTGCCAGCAGCGTAGACCAGGAATTGAACACTGAAGCTTTCTTT,CASSVDQELNTEAFF
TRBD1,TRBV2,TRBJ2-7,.,TGTGCCAGCGGGACAGTTAGTTACGAGCAGTACTTC,CASGTVSYEQYF
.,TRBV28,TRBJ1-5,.,TGTGCCAGCGGACGTACAGGGTTGTTAAGCAATCAGCCCCAGCATTTT,CASGRTGLLSNQPQHF
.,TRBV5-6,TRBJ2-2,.,TGTGCCAGCAGTATGCAGATCAACACCGGGGAGCTGTTTTTT,CASSMQINTGELFF
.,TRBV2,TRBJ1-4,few,TGTGCCAGCAGCGGTGCATCTAATGAAAAACTGTTTTTT,CASSGASNEKLFF
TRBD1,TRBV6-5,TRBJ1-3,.,TGTGCCAGCAGTTACTCATACAGGGGTTCTGGAAACACCATATATTTT,CASSYSYRGSGNTIYF
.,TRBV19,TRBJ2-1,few,TGTGCCAGTAGCGTGACTATTCAGGTCAATGAGCAGTTCTTC,CASSVTIQVNEQFF
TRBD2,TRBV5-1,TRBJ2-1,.,TGCGCCAGCAGCTTGGTTTTAGCGGGAGATTTCTTCAATGAGCAGTTCTTC,CASSLVLAGDFFNEQFF
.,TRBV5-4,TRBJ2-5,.,TGTGCCAGCAGCGTGGACAAAGAGACCCAGTACTTC,CASSVDKETQYF
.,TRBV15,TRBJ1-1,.,TGTGCCACCAGCAGACCAACAGGGAACACTGAAGCTTTCTTT,CATSRPTGNTEAFF
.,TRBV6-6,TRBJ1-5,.,TGTGCCAGCACAGGATTGGACAGCTTTAATCAGCCCCAGCATTTT,CASTGLDSFNQPQHF
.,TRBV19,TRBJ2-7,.,TGTGCCAGTAGTAGGCCAGAGGCCTACGAGCAGTACTTC,CASSRPEAYEQYF
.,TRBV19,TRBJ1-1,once,TGTGCCAGTAGCACGGTACTCATGAACACTGAAGCTTTCTTT,CASSTVLMNTEAFF
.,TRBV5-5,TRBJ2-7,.,TGTGCCAGCAGCTTGCGGGGGGTGGGGGGCCACGGGCAGTACTTC,CASSLRGVGGHGQYF
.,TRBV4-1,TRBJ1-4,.,TGCGCCAGCAGCCAAGGGCTGCCTGGGCTAACTAATGAAAAACTGTTTTTT,CASSQGLPGLTNEKLFF
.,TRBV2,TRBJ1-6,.,TGTGCCAGCAACAAGGGGTTGGACAGTCTAAATTCACCCCTCCACTTT,CASNKGLDSLNSPLHF